This T cell receptor beta chain is from a study of CD8+CD57+ T cells in acquired aplastic anemia. The TCR beta profiling, which covered VDJ combination and CDR3 sequence, was carried out using genomic DNA as the template. MiXCR, applied by TCRdb to the reads, yields one record per CDR3 protein. This table has roughly 500,000 distinct CDR3 sequences, around 32% appearing once. Patients included in sequencing had previously demonstrated CD8+CD57+ cell expansion by flow cytometry. Every patient was diagnosed with severe acquired aplastic anemia. Sequenced input: sorted CD4+, CD8+, or CD8+CD57+ T cells (not recorded which) from PBMCs. This TCR came from a human donor with aplastic anemia.

In DNA form, the CDR3 reads TGTGCCAGCAGCGGTAACAGGCTACGGGGGCCTGAAGCTTTCTTT. The encoded protein is CASSGNRLRGPEAFF. This chain connects TRBV11-3 to TRBJ1-1, with D perhaps matching TRBD1 (6 bases). The germline gives CDR1 SGHNT, CDR2 YENEEA. The CDR3 consists of 15 residues. V was shortened by 5 bases and J by 6 bases, with 19 bases between the two germline ends.